One sample yielded the 7 T cell receptor beta chains listed below, sequenced in a study of T cells in Graves' hyperthyroidism and ophthalmopathy. Amplification yielded TCR beta CDR3 regions, with RNA transcripts as the source. TCR CDR3 regions were first amplified by RT-PCR with HTBI primers. TCRdb used MiXCR to reprocess the multiplex PCR reads, holding one entry per CDR3 protein. Among roughly 650,000 distinct CDR3 sequences listed, around 15% were seen once. The sample comprised blood. Receptors originate from a woman in her 40s with Graves' ophthalmopathy.

This clonotype was recorded a few times. The chain joins TRBV29-1 to TRBJ1-1; D remains unclear. CDR1 and CDR2 (germline): SQVTM, ANQGSEA. This CDR3 spans 12 amino acids. Trimming removed 4 bases at V and 4 bases at J, with 10 bases between. The CDR3 region is CSVGQLSTEAFF. The CDR3 coding sequence is TGCAGCGTTGGGCAGTTGAGCACTGAAGCTTTCTTT. Drawing the rest from reference TRBV29-1 and TRBJ1-1, the complete variable domain is SAVISQKPSRDICQRGTSLTIQCQVDSQVTMMFWYRQQPGQSLTLIATANQGSEATYESGFVIDKFPISRPNLTFSTLTVSNMSPEDSSIYLCSVGQLSTEAFFGQGTRLTVV.

This clonotype was counted many times. The chain is built from TRBV30 and TRBJ2-5; 8 nucleotides agree with TRBD2. The CDR3 loop spans 14 amino acids. Germline CDR1 and CDR2: GTSNPN and SVGIG (reference sequence). The V gene end was trimmed by 3 bases and the J gene end by 2 bases; junction bases not matched to a gene: 5. The chain's CDR3 is CAWRGSGNQETQYF. The CDR3 nucleotides are TGTGCCTGGAGAGGTAGCGGGAATCAAGAGACCCAGTACTTC.

There are many counts of this clonotype. The chain joins TRBV2 to TRBJ2-7; 8 positions agree with TRBD2. CDR1 is SNHLY, CDR2 FYNNEI, per germline. The CDR3 covers 14 residues. V gave up 4 bases and J gave up 9 bases; unmatched junction bases: 11. As DNA, the CDR3 is TGTGCCAGCAGTGGAGGGACGGACCGGGGGGGGCAGTACTTC. Translation: CASSGGTDRGGQYF.

The chain links TRBV5-1 to TRBJ2-7; 8 nucleotides match TRBD1. Per germline, CDR1 SGHRS and CDR2 YFSETQ. V lost 4 bases and J lost 2; bases outside the gene matches: 8. The CDR3 totals 15 residues. CDR3 in DNA: TGCGCCAGCAGCGAGGGGACAGGTGTCACCTACGAGCAGTACTTC. Its protein is CASSEGTGVTYEQYF.

This clonotype has more than one count but fewer than ten. A read error may be the cause here, since a much bigger clone is one base away. This chain links TRBV12-3 or TRBV12-4 with TRBJ2-5; D may be TRBD1 (5 bases). This CDR3 region has 14 residues. Here the CDR3 reads CASSLGQFEETQCF. The CDR3 nucleotides are TGTGCCAGCAGTTTGGGGCAGTTCGAAGAGACCCAGTGCTTC.

This sequence joins TRBV6-1 and TRBJ2-4, with D perhaps TRBD1 or TRBD2 (5 bases each). Germline lookup yields CDR1 MNHNS and CDR2 SASEGT. This CDR3 spans 13 amino acids. Trimming took 5 bases from V and 6 from J, leaving 11 bases between them. The CDR3 DNA follows: TGTGCCAGCAGTTCAACAGGAGGAAACATTCAGTACTTC. Protein: CASSSTGGNIQYF.

This clonotype appeared many times. V is TRBV28 and J is TRBJ1-5; D ambiguous. The V gene lost 7 bases and the J gene lost 5 bases, with 12 bases spanning the gap. CDR3 length: 13 amino acids. Germline CDR1 reads MDHEN; CDR2 reads SYDVKM. The CDR3 spells CASIMTGDQPQHF. CDR3 in DNA: TGTGCCAGCATCATGACGGGAGATCAGCCCCAGCATTTT. Variable domain in full (rest from reference TRBV28 and TRBJ1-5): DVKVTQSSRYLVKRTGEKVFLECVQDMDHENMFWYRQDPGLGLRLIYFSYDVKMKEKGDIPEGYSVSREKKERFSLILESASTNQTSMYLCASIMTGDQPQHFGDGTRLSIL.